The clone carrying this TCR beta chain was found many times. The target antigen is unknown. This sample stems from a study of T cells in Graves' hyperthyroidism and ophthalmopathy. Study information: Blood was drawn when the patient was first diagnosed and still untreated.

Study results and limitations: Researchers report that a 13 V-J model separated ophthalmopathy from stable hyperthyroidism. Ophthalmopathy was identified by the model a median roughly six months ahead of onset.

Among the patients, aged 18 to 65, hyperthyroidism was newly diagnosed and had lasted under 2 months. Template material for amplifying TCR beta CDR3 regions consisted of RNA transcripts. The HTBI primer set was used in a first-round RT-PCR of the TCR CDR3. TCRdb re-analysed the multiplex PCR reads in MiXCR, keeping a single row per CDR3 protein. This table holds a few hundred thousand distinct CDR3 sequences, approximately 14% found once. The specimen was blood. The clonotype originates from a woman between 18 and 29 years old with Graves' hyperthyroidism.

CDR3 region: CASSFDSYNEQFF. The DNA of the CDR3 is TGTGCCAGCAGTTTCGACAGCTACAATGAGCAGTTCTTC. This chain connects TRBV28 to TRBJ2-1; the D gene is possibly TRBD1 (5 bases). The CDR3 is 13 amino acids. V gave up 3 bases and J gave up 3 bases, with 6 bases separating them. Germline values: CDR1 MDHEN, CDR2 SYDVKM.